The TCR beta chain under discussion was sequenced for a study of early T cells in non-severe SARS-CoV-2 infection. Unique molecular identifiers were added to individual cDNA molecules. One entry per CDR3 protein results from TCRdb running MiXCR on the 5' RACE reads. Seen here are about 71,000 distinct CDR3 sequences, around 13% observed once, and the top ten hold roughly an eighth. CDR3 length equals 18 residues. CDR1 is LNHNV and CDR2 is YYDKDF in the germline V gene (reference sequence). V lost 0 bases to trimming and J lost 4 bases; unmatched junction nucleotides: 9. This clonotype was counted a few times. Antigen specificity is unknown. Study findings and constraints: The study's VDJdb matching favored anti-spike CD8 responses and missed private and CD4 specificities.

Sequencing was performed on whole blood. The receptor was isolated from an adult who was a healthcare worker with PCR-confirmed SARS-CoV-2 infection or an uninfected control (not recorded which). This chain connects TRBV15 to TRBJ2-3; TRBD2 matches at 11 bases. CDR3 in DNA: TGTGCCACCAGCAGAGATAAAACGCTAGCGGGGGGACCAGATACGCAGTATTTT. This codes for CATSRDKTLAGGPDTQYF.